These T cell receptor beta chains were read from a single sample in a study of neoadjuvant anti-PD-1 for oral cavity cancer. Here immunoSEQ multiplex PCR was the method, and the copy in TCRdb shows in-frame clones only, minus some. Of about 16,000 clones listed, roughly 78% were seen once; the top ten hold about 2.4%. The specimen was PBMCs, collected before nivolumab (anti-PD-1) treatment. Receptors originate from a person aged 35 to 85 with oral cavity squamous cell carcinoma. Each CDR3 is given with its conserved first and last residue. The D gene is left open where the match is weak. Size tells how often a clone was seen (once, few, many) or the class of an expanded clone, and some rows leave it out.

V: TRBV18
J: TRBJ1-5
size: -
D: -
DNA: TGTGCCAGCTCACCTCAGGGACAAAACAATCAGCCCCAGCATTTT
CDR3: CASSPQGQNNQPQHF

V: TRBV7-6
J: TRBJ2-2
size: -
D: -
DNA: TGTGCCAGCAGCTATCACCGGGACAAGGGTACCGCCGGGGAGCTGTTTTTT
CDR3: CASSYHRDKGTAGELFF

V: TRBV5-6
J: TRBJ1-1
size: -
D: -
DNA: TGTGCCAGCAGCTGGGGGGGCGCGTCTGAAGCTTTCTTT
CDR3: CASSWGGASEAFF

V: TRBV29-1
J: TRBJ1-2
size: -
D: -
DNA: TGCAGCGTTGAAGATAGAGGTGAGGCAGGGCACTATGGCTACACCTTC
CDR3: CSVEDRGEAGHYGYTF

V: TRBV19
J: TRBJ1-5
size: few
D: -
DNA: TGTGCCAGTAGTATTAAGGGGGATCAGCCCCAGCATTTT
CDR3: CASSIKGDQPQHF

V: TRBV18
J: TRBJ1-4
size: -
D: -
DNA: TGTGCCAGCTCACAATTTCGACAGGTGGAAAATGAAAAACTGTTTTTT
CDR3: CASSQFRQVENEKLFF

V: TRBV6-1
J: TRBJ1-2
size: -
D: -
DNA: TGTGCCAGCAGATTCAGCTATGGCTACACCTTC
CDR3: CASRFSYGYTF

V: TRBV10-2
J: TRBJ2-7
size: -
D: -
DNA: TGCGCCACCTTAAGGGTTCAGGACGAGCAGTACTTC
CDR3: CATLRVQDEQYF

V: TRBV4-2
J: TRBJ2-3
size: -
D: TRBD2
DNA: TGTGCCAGCAGCCGTAGCGGGGGGAGAAGCACAGATACGCAGTATTTT
CDR3: CASSRSGGRSTDTQYF

V: TRBV27
J: TRBJ1-6
size: once
D: -
DNA: TGTGCCAGCAGTTTATATTGGGGAGGACAAACCAATTCACCCCTCCACTTT
CDR3: CASSLYWGGQTNSPLHF

V: TRBV4-2
J: TRBJ1-2
size: few
D: -
DNA: TGTGCCAGCAGCCAACATACCCAGGGCTACACCTTC
CDR3: CASSQHTQGYTF

V: TRBV28
J: TRBJ1-1
size: -
D: -
DNA: TGTGCCAGCAGTAATAGGGAGACAGGTCGGACTGAAGCTTTCTTT
CDR3: CASSNRETGRTEAFF

V: TRBV4-1
J: TRBJ2-3
size: -
D: TRBD2
DNA: TGCGCCAGCAGCCAGCCGCTAGCGGGGGACACAGATACGCAGTATTTT
CDR3: CASSQPLAGDTDTQYF

V: TRBV28
J: TRBJ2-6
size: -
D: -
DNA: TGTGCCAGCAGTTCCGGGGCTACCTCTGGGGCCAACGTCCTGACTTTC
CDR3: CASSSGATSGANVLTF

V: TRBV11-1
J: TRBJ1-6
size: -
D: -
DNA: TGTGCCAGCAGCCGACAGGTATCTAATTCACCCCTCCACTTT
CDR3: CASSRQVSNSPLHF

V: TRBV30
J: TRBJ1-5
size: -
D: -
DNA: TGTGCCTGGAGTGTCAGGGGACGTCAGCCCCAGCATTTT
CDR3: CAWSVRGRQPQHF